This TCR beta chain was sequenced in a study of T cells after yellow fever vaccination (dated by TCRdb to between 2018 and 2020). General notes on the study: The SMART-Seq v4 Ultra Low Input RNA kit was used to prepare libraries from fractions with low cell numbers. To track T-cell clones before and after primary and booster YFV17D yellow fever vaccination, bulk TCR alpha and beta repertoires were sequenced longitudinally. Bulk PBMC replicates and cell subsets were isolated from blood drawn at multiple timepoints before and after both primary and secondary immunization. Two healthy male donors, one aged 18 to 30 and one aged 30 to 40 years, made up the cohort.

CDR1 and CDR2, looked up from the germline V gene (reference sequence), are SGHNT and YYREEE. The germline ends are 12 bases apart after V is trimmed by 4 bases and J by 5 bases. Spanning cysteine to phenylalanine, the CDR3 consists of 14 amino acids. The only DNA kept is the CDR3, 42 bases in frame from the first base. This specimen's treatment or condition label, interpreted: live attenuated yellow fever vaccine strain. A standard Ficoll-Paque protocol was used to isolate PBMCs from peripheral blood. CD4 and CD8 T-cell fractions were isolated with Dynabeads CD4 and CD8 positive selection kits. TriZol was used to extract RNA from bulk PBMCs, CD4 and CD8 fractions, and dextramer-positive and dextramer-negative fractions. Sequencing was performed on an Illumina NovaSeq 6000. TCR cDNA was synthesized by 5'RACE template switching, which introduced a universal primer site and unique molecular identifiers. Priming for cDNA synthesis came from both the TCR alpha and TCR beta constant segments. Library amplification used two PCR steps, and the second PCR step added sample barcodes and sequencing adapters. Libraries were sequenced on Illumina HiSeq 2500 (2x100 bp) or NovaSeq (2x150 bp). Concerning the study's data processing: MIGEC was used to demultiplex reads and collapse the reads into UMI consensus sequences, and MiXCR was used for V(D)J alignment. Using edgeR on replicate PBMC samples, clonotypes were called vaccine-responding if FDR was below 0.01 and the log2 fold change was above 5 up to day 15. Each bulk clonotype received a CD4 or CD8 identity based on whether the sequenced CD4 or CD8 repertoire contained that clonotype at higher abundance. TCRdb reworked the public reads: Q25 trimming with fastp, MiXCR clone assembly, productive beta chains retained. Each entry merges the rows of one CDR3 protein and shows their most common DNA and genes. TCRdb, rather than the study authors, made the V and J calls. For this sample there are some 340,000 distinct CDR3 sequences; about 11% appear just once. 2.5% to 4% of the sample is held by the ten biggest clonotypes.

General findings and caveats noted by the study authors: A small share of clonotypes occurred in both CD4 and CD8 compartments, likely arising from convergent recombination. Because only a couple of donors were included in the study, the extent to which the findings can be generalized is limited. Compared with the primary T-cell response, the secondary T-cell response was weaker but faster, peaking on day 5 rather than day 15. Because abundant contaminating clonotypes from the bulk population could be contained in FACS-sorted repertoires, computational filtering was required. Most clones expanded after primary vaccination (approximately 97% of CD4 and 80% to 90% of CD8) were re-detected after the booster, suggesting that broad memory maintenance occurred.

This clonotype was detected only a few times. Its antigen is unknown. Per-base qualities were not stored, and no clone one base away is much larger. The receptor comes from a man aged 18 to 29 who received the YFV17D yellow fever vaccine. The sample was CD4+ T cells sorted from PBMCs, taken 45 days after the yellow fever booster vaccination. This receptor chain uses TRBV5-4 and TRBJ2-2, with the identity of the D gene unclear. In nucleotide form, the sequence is TGTGCCAGCAGCCCGCCCCTAGAAACCGGGGAGCTGTTTTTT. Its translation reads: CASSPPLETGELFF.